The rows below give T cell receptor beta chains drawn from one sample of a study of blood T cells in healthy people across ages. TCRdb passed the 5' RACE reads through MiXCR, listing each CDR3 protein once. This sample has some 900,000 distinct CDR3 sequences, with 48% found just once. Material: blood. These receptors came from a man aged 30 to 45 in good health. CDR3s include the opening cysteine and the closing phenylalanine or tryptophan. The D gene is left open where the match is weak. The size entry is marked missing in some rows and otherwise reads once, few, many or a size class.

J | V | D | size | DNA | CDR3
TRBJ2-5 | TRBV3-1 | . | few | TGTGCCAGCAGCCAAGGAGAGGCGCGGTGGGAGACCCAGTACTTC | CASSQGEARWETQYF
TRBJ2-1 | TRBV12-3/TRBV12-4 | TRBD2 | . | TGTGCCAGCAGTTTAAGGATCCTAGCGGGAGGTCTACGCAATGAGCAGTTCTTC | CASSLRILAGGLRNEQFF
TRBJ2-7 | TRBV4-1 | TRBD2 | . | TGCGCCAGCGGCCGGTCGCCGGGACTAGCTTCCCACGAGCAGTACTTC | CASGRSPGLASHEQYF
TRBJ2-7 | TRBV6-5 | . | . | TGTGCCAGCAGTTACTCTACCGGGCTTGGGGAGCAGTACTTC | CASSYSTGLGEQYF
TRBJ2-2 | TRBV27 | . | once | TGTGCCAGCATTTTATTGAGAAACACCGGGGAGCTGTTTTTT | CASILLRNTGELFF
TRBJ2-1 | TRBV3-1 | . | . | TGTGCCAGCAGCCCACCCGGGAGTACAGGAGGTGAGCAGTTCTTC | CASSPPGSTGGEQFF
TRBJ2-3 | TRBV12-3/TRBV12-4 | TRBD2 | . | TGTGCCAGCAGCAAAACTAGCGGGGGGCCCATTCCCACGCAGTATTTT | CASSKTSGGPIPTQYF
TRBJ1-4 | TRBV7-9 | TRBD1 | . | TGTGCCAGCAGCTTGTGGACAGGGGACGAAAAACTGTTTTTT | CASSLWTGDEKLFF
TRBJ1-1 | TRBV28 | . | . | TGTGCCAGCAGTCTGCGTCTGTCCCCTGAAGCTTTCTTT | CASSLRLSPEAFF
TRBJ1-5 | TRBV5-1 | . | few | TGCGCCAGCAGCTTCGAGGGCAATCAGCCCCAGCATTTT | CASSFEGNQPQHF
TRBJ2-7 | TRBV18 | . | once | TGTGCCAGCCAGTTGGGCGCGGCATACGAGCAGTACTTC | CASQLGAAYEQYF
TRBJ2-1 | TRBV9 | . | few | TGTGCCAGCAGCGTAGGTGGGGGGCCCTATGAGCAGTTCTTC | CASSVGGGPYEQFF
TRBJ2-5 | TRBV28 | . | . | TGTGCCAGCAGTCGGCAGGAACAGACCCAGTACTTC | CASSRQEQTQYF
TRBJ2-6 | TRBV5-1 | . | . | TGCGCCAGCAGCACCTCAGGACAGAGGGCCAACGTCCTGACTTTC | CASSTSGQRANVLTF
TRBJ2-7 | TRBV7-2 | TRBD1 | . | TGTGCCAGCAGCGTGACCGGGACAGGGGGCTTCTACGAGCAGTACTTC | CASSVTGTGGFYEQYF
TRBJ2-7 | TRBV20-1 | . | . | TGCAGTGCTCGCGGTGGGGTTAACGGGCAGTACTTC | CSARGGVNGQYF
TRBJ2-7 | TRBV4-1 | TRBD1 | . | TGCGCCAGCAGCCAAGATTTAGGGACAGGGGTCCACGAGCAGTACTTC | CASSQDLGTGVHEQYF
TRBJ2-7 | TRBV20-1 | . | . | TGCAGTGCTAGCCCCTCCGGCGGGATCGGTCAGTTCGGAACCTACGAGCAGTACTTC | CSASPSGGIGQFGTYEQYF
TRBJ2-3 | TRBV4-2 | . | many | TGTGCCAGCAGCCAACCGGGCACAGATACGCAGTATTTT | CASSQPGTDTQYF
TRBJ2-2 | TRBV6-1 | TRBD2 | few | TGTGCCAGCAGTGAAGCGCGTAGCGGGGGTTCCGGGGAGCTGTTTTTT | CASSEARSGGSGELFF
TRBJ1-1 | TRBV25-1 | . | once | TGTGCCAGCAGTGAGGTGGGTGGGACTGGAGCTTTCTTT | CASSEVGGTGAFF
TRBJ2-1 | TRBV12-3/TRBV12-4 | . | few | TGTGCCAGCAGTTTAGCGCTGGGGGGCGCGTCCTACAATGAGCAGTTCTTC | CASSLALGGASYNEQFF
TRBJ2-7 | TRBV28 | TRBD1 | . | TGTGCCAGCAGTTCCCGACAGGGCAAGGGCTACGAGCAGTACTTC | CASSSRQGKGYEQYF
TRBJ1-1 | TRBV4-1 | . | . | TGCGCCAGCAGCCAAGTGGGGACGGCGAGCACTGAAGCTTTCTTT | CASSQVGTASTEAFF
TRBJ2-3 | TRBV29-1 | TRBD2 | once | TGCAGCGTTGAAGGTAGCGGGGGGGTCGCAGATACGCAGTATTTT | CSVEGSGGVADTQYF
TRBJ2-5 | TRBV7-2 | . | few | TGTGCCAGCAGCTTAGGCGGGCTGGAAAAAGAGACCCAGTACTTC | CASSLGGLEKETQYF
TRBJ1-2 | TRBV6-1 | . | . | TGTGCCAGCAGTGGATTGAGACAGAGCAACTATGGCTACATCTTC | CASSGLRQSNYGYIF
TRBJ2-2 | TRBV20-1 | . | . | TGCAGTGCTAGTTTCGGTAACACCGGGGAGCTGTTTTTT | CSASFGNTGELFF
TRBJ1-2 | TRBV6-5 | TRBD1 | . | TGTGCCGGCAGTTACGGGACAGGCTTTAACTATGGCTACACCTTC | CAGSYGTGFNYGYTF
TRBJ2-5 | TRBV12-3/TRBV12-4 | TRBD2 | . | TGTGCCAGCACCATGCGGGGGGGTATCGAGACCCAGTACTTC | CASTMRGGIETQYF
TRBJ2-7 | TRBV12-3/TRBV12-4 | TRBD1 | many | TGTGCCAGCACCGATAAAGGACAGGGAAGGGGCGAGCAGTACTTC | CASTDKGQGRGEQYF
TRBJ2-1 | TRBV2 | TRBD2 | . | TGTGCCAGCAGTATCCTCGGACTAGCGGGGAATGAGCAGTTCTTC | CASSILGLAGNEQFF
TRBJ2-7 | TRBV30 | . | few | TGTGCCTGGGAGACTGGGGCCTACGAGCAGTACTTC | CAWETGAYEQYF
TRBJ2-3 | TRBV3-1 | . | few | TGTGCCAGCAGCCAAATTGGTCTCGAACGGGGAGACACAGATACGCAGTATTTT | CASSQIGLERGDTDTQYF
TRBJ2-1 | TRBV4-2 | . | . | TGTGCCAGCAGCCAAGTCGGCACCTACAATGAGCAGTTCTTC | CASSQVGTYNEQFF
TRBJ2-7 | TRBV27 | . | . | TGTGCCAGCAGTCTACATATGATGAGTGAGCAGTACTTC | CASSLHMMSEQYF
TRBJ2-3 | TRBV20-1 | . | . | TGCAGTGCGACCCGAGCTAGCCTGAGCACAGATACGCAGTATTTT | CSATRASLSTDTQYF
TRBJ1-5 | TRBV29-1 | TRBD1 | . | TGCAGCGCTGCCACAGGGGTCGGCAATCAGCCCCAGCATTTT | CSAATGVGNQPQHF
TRBJ2-7 | TRBV5-1 | TRBD2 | many | TGCGCCAGCAGCTTGGAGGTAGCGGGTTCCTACGAGCAGTACTTC | CASSLEVAGSYEQYF
TRBJ2-7 | TRBV6-5 | . | . | TGTGCCAGCAGGCCCCGAGGGTTGCCCTACGAGCAGTACTTC | CASRPRGLPYEQYF
TRBJ1-4 | TRBV28 | . | few | TGTGCCAGCAGTTCGCTCAGGGAGGGTGAAAAACTGTTTTTT | CASSSLREGEKLFF
TRBJ1-1 | TRBV12-3/TRBV12-4 | . | . | TGTGCCAGCAGTCTCACACAGGGCATGGGAGCTTTCTTT | CASSLTQGMGAFF
TRBJ2-7 | TRBV28 | . | . | TGTGCCAGCACCGCCGCAGGACAGCACTCCTACGAGCAGTACTTC | CASTAAGQHSYEQYF
TRBJ2-1 | TRBV11-1 | . | . | TGTGCCAGCAGCTTAGCGGCCAGCTCCTACGAGCAGTTCTTC | CASSLAASSYEQFF
TRBJ2-5 | TRBV27 | . | . | TGTGCCAGCAGTTTGAAAGCAAACCAAGAGACCCAGTACTTC | CASSLKANQETQYF
TRBJ2-1 | TRBV6-5 | TRBD1 | . | TGTGCCAGCAGTCCCGGGACAGCCAACAATGAGCAGTTCTTC | CASSPGTANNEQFF
TRBJ2-5 | TRBV20-1 | . | . | TGCAGTGCTAGTATCGGGGGGCGGGAGGAGACCCAGTACTTC | CSASIGGREETQYF
TRBJ2-6 | TRBV7-2 | . | . | TGTGCCAGCAGCTTGAGGGGAAGCACTGGGGCCAACGTCCTGACTTTC | CASSLRGSTGANVLTF
TRBJ1-1 | TRBV4-1 | TRBD1 | few | TGCGCCAGCAGCCGGTTCGACAGGGATAACACTGAAGCTTTCTTT | CASSRFDRDNTEAFF
TRBJ2-7 | TRBV20-1 | TRBD1 | . | TGCAGTGCTCAGGAGGACAGGGGTGGCAACGAGCAGTACTTC | CSAQEDRGGNEQYF
TRBJ2-1 | TRBV28 | TRBD2 | . | TGTGCCAGCGTTGCGGGACTAGCGGGGGGGCCTTACAATGAGCAGTTCTTC | CASVAGLAGGPYNEQFF
TRBJ2-7 | TRBV25-1 | . | . | TGTGCCAGCAGTGAATTTGGCGGGGCCTACGAGCAGTACTTC | CASSEFGGAYEQYF
TRBJ1-2 | TRBV29-1 | . | few | TGCAGCGTCGATCATGTCTATGGCTACACCTTC | CSVDHVYGYTF
TRBJ2-5 | TRBV6-5 | . | . | TGTGCCAGCAGTTCATCAGAGGGGGTCGCAGAGCAGTACTTC | CASSSSEGVAEQYF
TRBJ1-5 | TRBV6-2/TRBV6-3 | TRBD1 | . | TGTGCCACCCTATGGGGACAGGGCGGTTTTCAGCCCCAGCATTTT | CATLWGQGGFQPQHF
TRBJ1-5 | TRBV6-1 | . | . | TGTGCCAGCAGTGAAGGGGGTTACAGGTTGACGAGAAGCCATCAGCCCCAGCATTTT | CASSEGGYRLTRSHQPQHF